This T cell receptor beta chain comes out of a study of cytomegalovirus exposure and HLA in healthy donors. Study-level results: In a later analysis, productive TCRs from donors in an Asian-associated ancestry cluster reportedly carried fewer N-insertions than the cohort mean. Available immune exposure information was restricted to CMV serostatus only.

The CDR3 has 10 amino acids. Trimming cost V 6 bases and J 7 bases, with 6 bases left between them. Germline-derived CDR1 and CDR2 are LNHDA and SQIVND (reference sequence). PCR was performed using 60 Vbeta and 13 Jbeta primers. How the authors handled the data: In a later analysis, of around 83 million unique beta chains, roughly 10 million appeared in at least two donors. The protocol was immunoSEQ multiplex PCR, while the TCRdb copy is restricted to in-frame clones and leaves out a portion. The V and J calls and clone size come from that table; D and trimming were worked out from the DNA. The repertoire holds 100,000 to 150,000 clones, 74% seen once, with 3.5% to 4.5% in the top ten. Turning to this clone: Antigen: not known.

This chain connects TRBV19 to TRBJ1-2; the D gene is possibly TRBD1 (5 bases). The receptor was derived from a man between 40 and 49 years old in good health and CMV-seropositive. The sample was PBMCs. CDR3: CASRDIGYTF. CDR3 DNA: TGTGCCAGTAGGGACATTGGCTACACCTTC.